This T cell receptor (beta chain) was observed in a study of cytomegalovirus exposure and HLA in healthy donors (TCRdb year 2017). Regarding the research as a whole: In an earlier analysis of some 610 of the donors, under 300 Gb of sequence data and 100 million or so unique TCR beta sequences from about 180 million T cells were reported. Around 320 gigabases of sequencing data and tens of millions of unique TCR sequences were included in an early release covering about 620 HLA-typed donors. To predict cytomegalovirus infection status, the study combined high-throughput TCR immunosequencing, statistical association of individual TCRs with disease status, and machine learning. The study used immunosequencing to profile the T cell repertoires of hundreds of subjects and linked those repertoires to cytomegalovirus serostatus. A separate validation cohort of 90 to 150 different subjects was used in addition to the 666-subject first cohort. The number of typed donors differed by locus: roughly 629-630 for A, B, C, DRB1 and DQB1; 522 for DQA1; 606 for DPA1; and about 450 for DPB1. To decide whether each TCR beta V gene segment behaved as functional or pseudogenic, an earlier analysis of some 600 of the donors relied on high-throughput TCR beta sequencing. Alongside the repertoire data, information on donor age, sex, ethnicity and CMV serostatus was compiled. Every discovery cohort repertoire had been produced on one sequencing platform. HLA typing covered class I and class II loci at four-digit resolution. In a later analysis, previously published TCR beta repertoires from 666 donors were re-analyzed and high-resolution HLA genotyping was added so that TCR occurrence patterns could be studied. In the later analysis, no new phenotypic data were used to find candidate immune exposures; instead, reliance was placed on TCR beta sequences and their occurrence across donors. The study was designed to test whether signatures of past pathogen exposure could be identified by cataloging public T cell receptors. Roughly five DR-DQ haplotypes were handled as single units for association and clustering because linkage in the cohort was strong. Across about 370 genotyped donors of the cohort, an average of approximately 240,000 unique TCR beta nucleotide sequences per donor were sequenced, and 15% to 20% of those sequences were non-productive. Of the 300 to 500 genotyped donors, roughly 76% were placed in the genetic ancestry cluster associated with self-reported Caucasian donors. A later genetic analysis used genome-wide SNP genotypes for about three fifths of the 666 donors, treating that subset as a discovery cohort.

In total, approximately 610 healthy bone marrow donors made up the cohort. All cohort members were sampled while nominally healthy, although unrecorded immune exposures were likely present. The donor was CMV seronegative and belonged to the group of approximately 320 seronegative cohort members. A peripheral blood sample was collected from each donor, and TCR beta sequencing was performed on peripheral blood mononuclear cells. Genomic DNA was extracted from the blood cell samples with the Qiagen DNeasy Blood Extraction Kit. Overall study results and their limits: Some IMGT-functional V segments, including TRBV6-2 and TRBV6-3, could not be told apart with the 87-base-pair reads, so those segments were excluded. In a later analysis, HLA-associated TCR beta chains showed more clonal expansion and lower generation probabilities than non-associated chains that were equally common. An earlier analysis of 450 to 750 of the donors showed that most TCR beta V segments appeared in productive rearrangements either about 87% or about 30% of the time, which broadly matched IMGT annotations. Because HLA typing was missing for some donors at each locus, association tests included only the typed subset. Fewer than 20 rarely observed V segments, including chromosome 9 orphons, were excluded from the earlier analysis of just under 600 of the donors because counts were too low. A further reported finding was that TCR beta sequences accurately predicted the HLA-A and HLA-B alleles for most subjects in the first cohort. When HLA alleles, especially DR and DQ, strongly co-occurred, attributing TCR associations to individual alleles was difficult. The classifier was reported to diagnose cytomegalovirus status with high specificity and sensitivity in both the original and validation cohorts. In a later analysis, the rate of TCR association differed among HLA loci, with DRB1 alleles having the most associated TCRs and HLA-C alleles having the fewest. For the cohort, immune exposure information was limited to CMV serostatus. A later analysis reported that several top co-occurrence clusters appeared linked to parvovirus B19, influenza, CMV and Epstein-Barr virus. In a later genetic analysis, a missense DCLRE1C variant was associated with V-gene and J-gene trimming of TCR beta chains, and the association was replicated in an independent cohort. According to a later genetic analysis, donors in an Asian-associated ancestry cluster had fewer N-insertions in productive TCRs than the approximately 650-donor mean. Presence/absence analyses assumed roughly uniform sequencing depth across donors, an assumption that may not hold. In vitro tests confirmed that a few of the cytomegalovirus-associated TCR beta chains recognize cytomegalovirus antigens. According to the authors, the approach could potentially be generalized to other disease states and immunological phenotypes. A group of highly shared sequence variants was considered likely to be a technical artifact of the sequencing pipeline. Correlated functional status among segregating V segments might reflect linkage disequilibrium, but an unknown experimental factor could not be ruled out. While some public TCRs were present in many individuals, most TCR sequences turned up only very rarely across donors. Specific HLA alleles were associated with 15,000 to 20,000 TCR beta sequences at a false discovery rate of 0.05 in a later analysis. The study gave a list of more than 150 TCR beta chains associated with cytomegalovirus. According to a later analysis, most CMV-associated TCR beta chains appeared to be HLA-restricted, and the HLA associations seemed to be driven largely by CMV exposure. In this cohort, only TCR beta chains were sequenced, and detectable features were limited by the absence of alpha or paired-chain data.

CDR1 and CDR2 (SQVTM, ANQGSEA) derive from the germline V gene. The CDR3 numbers 12 residues from cysteine through phenylalanine. Only the CDR3 region is kept as DNA, spanning 36 bases read in frame from base 1. Library preparation used the immunoSEQ multiplex PCR assay. A mixture of 60 forward primers for TCR Vbeta segments and 13 reverse primers for TCR Jbeta segments was used in the multiplex PCR. A multiplex PCR assay on genomic DNA amplified the CDR3 region of rearranged TCR beta genes. The Illumina HiSeq System was used to sequence the amplified TCR beta libraries as 87-base-pair reads. Processing in the source paper ran as follows. In a later analysis, tens of millions of unique TCR beta chains were counted across the roughly 610 repertoires, and around 11 million of these chains were shared by at least two donors. To remove PCR and sequencing errors, raw reads were error-corrected and collapsed into unique sequences using a nearest-neighbor algorithm that merged closely related sequences. To assign V, D and J gene segments, CDR3 sequences were aligned to IMGT reference sequences. For a sequence to be retained, at least a six-nucleotide match to both a V gene segment and a J gene segment was required. A rearrangement counted as productive if the CDR3 had no stop codons and remained in frame with V and J, and every other rearrangement counted as non-productive. Following IMGT convention, CDR3 was defined as the stretch from the second conserved V-encoded cysteine to the conserved J-encoded phenylalanine. In an earlier analysis of 587 of the donors, sequences lacking an unambiguous match to a single V gene segment were excluded. In an earlier analysis of approximately 590 of the donors, a V segment was called functional when productive rearrangements were above 56.7%, and segregating when the standard deviation between donors exceeded 5%. A statistical classification framework was built for diagnosing cytomegalovirus status from the catalog of TCR beta chain sequences. A later analysis assigned V and J genes by comparing TCR nucleotide sequences with IMGT/GENE-DB human TR gene sequences. A later analysis assigned CDR3 sequences and most-parsimonious VDJ recombination scenarios with the TCRdist pipeline. A later analysis defined each TCR beta chain by its CDR3 amino acid sequence plus V-gene family, and excluded reads lacking a unique V-gene family. As a way to deal with suspected cross-contamination and a sequencing artifact, a later analysis dropped 450 to 600 nucleotide sequences that were highly shared and had low generation probability. A later analysis calculated a clonal expansion index for each public chain from normalized within-repertoire ranks of inferred template counts. In a later analysis, generation probabilities were computed with a VDJ recombination model fitted to out-of-frame rearrangements, and the resulting probabilities were checked against IGoR. In a later analysis, hypergeometric tests were used to score TCR-TCR, TCR-HLA and TCR-CMV co-occurrence, with a repertoire-size bias correction applied to TCR pairs. To estimate false discovery rates, a later analysis permuted the HLA or CMV assignments 20 times. In a later analysis, co-occurring TCRs were grouped with DBSCAN, and TCRdist sequence similarity was added when clustering was performed within HLA-allele-positive subsets. Repertoires with fewer than 30,000 or more than 120,000 public chains were left out of co-occurrence clustering, as were about 5 repertoires with anomalous nucleotide sharing. Imported from immuneACCESS, the table was reduced by TCRdb to in-frame sequences with V and J called. These copies leave out some clones; in studies compared against another copy, an unresolved V gene accounts for under half, and the cause of the remainder is not known. D and trimming were read from the DNA, whereas the V and J calls and clone size are those reported in that table. This sample comprises roughly 110,000 clones, 65% to 75% of them detected only once. Approximately 2.8% of the sample lies in the top ten.

In regard to this clone: The antigen it recognizes is unknown. Base qualities were left out, and no much larger clone turns up one base away.

Sequencing used PBMCs. This receptor chain uses TRBV29-1 and TRBJ2-5; a stretch of 8 junction bases matches TRBD2. The J call is doubtful: the DNA matches TRBJ2-7 better. The sequence was collected from a female donor in good health and CMV-seronegative. The bases read TGCAGCGTGAGCGGGAGCTCCTACGAGCAGTACTTC. Its protein product is CSVSGSSYEQYF.